This TCR beta chain appears in the sequencing data of a study of blood T cell repertoires in COVID-19. In the study overall: Sources were T cells, B-cell-depleted T cells, or PBMCs; the material itself was cDNA or gDNA.

Using immunoSEQ multiplex PCR, the repertoire was profiled, and TCRdb retains in-frame clones only, with some absent. The repertoire holds roughly 200,000 clones, with about nine tenths as singletons. Only a few counts were recorded for this clone. Sequence at one end of the junction differs from germline and may be a read error. The sample was peripheral blood. This clonotype was sampled from a man aged 35 to 55 with acute or convalescent COVID-19.

The CDR3 DNA reads TGTGCCATCGGACAGGGGACGTTT. Protein sequence: CAIGQGTF. The chain couples TRBV2 to TRBJ1-1; 9 nucleotides agree with TRBD1. The germline gives CDR1 SNHLY, CDR2 FYNNEI. The CDR3 covers 8 residues.